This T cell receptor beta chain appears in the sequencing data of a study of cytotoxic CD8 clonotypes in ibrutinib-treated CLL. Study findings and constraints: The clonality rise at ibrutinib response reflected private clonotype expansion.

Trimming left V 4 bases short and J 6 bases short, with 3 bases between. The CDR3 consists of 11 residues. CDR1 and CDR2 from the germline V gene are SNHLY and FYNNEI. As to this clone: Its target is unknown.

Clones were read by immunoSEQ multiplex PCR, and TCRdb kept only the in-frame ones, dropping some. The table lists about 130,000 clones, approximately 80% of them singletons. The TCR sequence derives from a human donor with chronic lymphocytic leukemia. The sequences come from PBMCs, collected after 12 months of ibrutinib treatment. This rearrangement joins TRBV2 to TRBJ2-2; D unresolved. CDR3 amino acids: CASSGAGELFF. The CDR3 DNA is TGTGCCAGCAGTGGTGCCGGGGAGCTGTTTTTT.